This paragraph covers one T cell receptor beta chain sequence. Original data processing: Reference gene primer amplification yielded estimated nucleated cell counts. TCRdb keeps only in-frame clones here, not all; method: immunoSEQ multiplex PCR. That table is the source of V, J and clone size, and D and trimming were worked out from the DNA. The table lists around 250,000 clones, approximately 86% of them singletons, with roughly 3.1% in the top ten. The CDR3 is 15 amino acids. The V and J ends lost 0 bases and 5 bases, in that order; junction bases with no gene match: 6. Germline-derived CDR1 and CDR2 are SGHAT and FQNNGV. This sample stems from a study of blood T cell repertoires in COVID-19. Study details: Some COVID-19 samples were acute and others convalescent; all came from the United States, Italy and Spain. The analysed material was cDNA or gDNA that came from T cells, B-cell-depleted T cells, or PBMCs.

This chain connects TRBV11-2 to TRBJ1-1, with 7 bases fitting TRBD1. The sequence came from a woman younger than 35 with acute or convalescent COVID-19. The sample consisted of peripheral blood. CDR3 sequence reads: CASSLDRSRGTEAFF. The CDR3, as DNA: TGTGCCAGCAGCTTAGATAGGAGCAGGGGGACTGAAGCTTTCTTT.